The clone carrying this T cell receptor (beta chain) has a single count. V dropped 0 bases and J dropped 8; count of bases not matched to a gene: 6. The CDR3 spans 14 residues. Germline CDR1 reads GTSNPN; CDR2 reads SVGIG (reference sequence). This entry belongs to a study of blood T cell repertoires in COVID-19. Sequencing used immunoSEQ multiplex PCR; TCRdb keeps in-frame clones, though not all of them. The sample shows a few hundred thousand clones, about 82% of them seen only once. The source of this sequence is a woman aged 45-60 years with acute or convalescent COVID-19. The V and J genes are TRBV30 and TRBJ1-4; TRBD1 aligns across 7 bases. The sequenced sample was peripheral blood. CDR3: CAWSVGGAGEKLFF. CDR3 nucleotides: TGTGCCTGGAGTGTAGGGGGCGCGGGAGAAAAACTGTTTTTT. Drawing the rest from reference TRBV30 and TRBJ1-4, the complete variable domain is SQTIHQWPATLVQPVGSPLSLECTVEGTSNPNLYWYRQAAGRGLQLLFYSVGIGQISSEVPQNLSASRPQDRQFILSSKKLLLSDSGFYLCAWSVGGAGEKLFFGSGTQLSVL.